This TCR beta chain is drawn from a study of follicular helper T cells after annual influenza vaccination. Concerning this clone: Its antigen remains unidentified.

Described time point: 2014-2015 season, pre-vaccination. Excluded were substance abuse, HIV/AIDS, active cancer, immunomodulatory drugs and active illness. Notes on the study in general: Day 7 ICOS+CD38+ clones were most often found later in ICOS-CD38- cTfh cells. Recurrent ICOS+CD38+ cTfh clonotypes included tetramer and AIM influenza-specific ones. Just roughly 10-23% of cells analyzed had recovered productive TCRB sequences.

The protocol was immunoSEQ multiplex PCR, while the TCRdb copy is restricted to in-frame clones and leaves out a portion. Of some 430 clones in the sample, approximately 78% were seen once. Per the germline V gene, CDR1 is SEHNR and CDR2 is FQNEAQ (reference sequence). V was pared by 1 base and J by 2 bases, with 5 bases of the junction left unmatched. This CDR3 has 16 residues. This rearrangement joins TRBV7-9 to TRBJ2-3, with 8 bases identical to TRBD1. The material sequenced was CXCR5+ CD38+ circulating T follicular helper cells from blood, taken on the day of influenza vaccination. Subset denoted: circulating Tfh, non-naive CD4+CXCR5+PD-1+ (ICOS+CD38+ or ICOS-CD38-). This sequence originates from an adult who received the influenza vaccine. For the CDR3, the DNA is TGTGCCAGCAGCTTAGGGGCAGGGGGCTTCACAGATACGCAGTATTTT. Its translation is CASSLGAGGFTDTQYF. Full variable domain (remainder filled in from reference TRBV7-9 and TRBJ2-3): DTGVSQNPRHKITKRGQNVTFRCDPISEHNRLYWYRQTLGQGPEFLTYFQNEAQLEKSRLLSDRFSAERPKGSFSTLEIQRTEQGDSAMYLCASSLGAGGFTDTQYFGPGTRLTVL.